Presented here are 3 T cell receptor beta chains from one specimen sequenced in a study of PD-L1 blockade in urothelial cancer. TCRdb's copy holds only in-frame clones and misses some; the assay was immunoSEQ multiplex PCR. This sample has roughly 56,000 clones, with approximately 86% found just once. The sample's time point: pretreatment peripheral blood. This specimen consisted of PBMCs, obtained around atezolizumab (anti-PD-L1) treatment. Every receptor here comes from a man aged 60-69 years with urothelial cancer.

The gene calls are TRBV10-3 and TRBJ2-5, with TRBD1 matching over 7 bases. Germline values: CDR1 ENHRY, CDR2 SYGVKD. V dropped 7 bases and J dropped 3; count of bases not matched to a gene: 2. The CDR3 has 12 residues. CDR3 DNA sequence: TGTGCCATCAACCAGGGGGAAGAGACCCAGTACTTC. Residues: CAINQGEETQYF.

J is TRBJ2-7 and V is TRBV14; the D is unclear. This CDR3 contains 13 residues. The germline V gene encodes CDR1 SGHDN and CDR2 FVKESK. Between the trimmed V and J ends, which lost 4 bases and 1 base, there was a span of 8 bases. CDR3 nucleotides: TGTGCCAGCAGCCCCAGGAATTCCTACGAGCAGTACTTC. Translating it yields CASSPRNSYEQYF.

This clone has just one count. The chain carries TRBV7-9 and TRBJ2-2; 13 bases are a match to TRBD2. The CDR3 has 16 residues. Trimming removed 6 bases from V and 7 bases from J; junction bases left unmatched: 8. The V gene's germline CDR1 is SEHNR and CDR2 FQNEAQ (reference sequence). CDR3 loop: CASRTGLAGVYGELFF. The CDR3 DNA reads TGTGCCAGCAGAACAGGACTAGCGGGGGTGTACGGGGAGCTGTTTTTT.